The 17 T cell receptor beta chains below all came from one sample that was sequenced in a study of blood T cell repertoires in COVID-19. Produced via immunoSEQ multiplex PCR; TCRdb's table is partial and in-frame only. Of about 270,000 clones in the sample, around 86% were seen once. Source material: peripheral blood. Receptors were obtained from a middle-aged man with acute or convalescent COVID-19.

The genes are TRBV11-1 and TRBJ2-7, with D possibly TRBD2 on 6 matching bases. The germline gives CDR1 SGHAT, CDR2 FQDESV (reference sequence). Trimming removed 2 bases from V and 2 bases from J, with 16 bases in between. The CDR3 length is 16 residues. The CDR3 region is CASSLTGTYRTYEQYF. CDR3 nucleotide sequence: TGTGCCAGCAGCTTAACCGGGACTTACAGGACCTACGAGCAGTACTTC.

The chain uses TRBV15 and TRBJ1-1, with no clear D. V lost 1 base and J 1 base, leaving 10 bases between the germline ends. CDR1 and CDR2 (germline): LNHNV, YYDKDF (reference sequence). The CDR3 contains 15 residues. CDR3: CATSRVYSGNTEAFF. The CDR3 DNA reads TGTGCCACCAGCAGAGTTTACAGCGGGAACACTGAAGCTTTCTTT. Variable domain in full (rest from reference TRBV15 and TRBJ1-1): DAMVIQNPRYQVTQFGKPVTLSCSQTLNHNVMYWYQQKSSQAPKLLFHYYDKDFNNEADTPDNFQSRRPNTSFCFLDIRSPGLGDTAMYLCATSRVYSGNTEAFFGQGTRLTVV.

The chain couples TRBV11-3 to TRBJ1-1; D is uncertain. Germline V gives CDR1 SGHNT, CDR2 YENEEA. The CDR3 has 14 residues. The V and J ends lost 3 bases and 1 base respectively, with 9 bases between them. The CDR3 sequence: CASSFSGQNTEAFF. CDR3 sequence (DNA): TGTGCCAGCAGCTTCAGTGGTCAGAACACTGAAGCTTTCTTT.

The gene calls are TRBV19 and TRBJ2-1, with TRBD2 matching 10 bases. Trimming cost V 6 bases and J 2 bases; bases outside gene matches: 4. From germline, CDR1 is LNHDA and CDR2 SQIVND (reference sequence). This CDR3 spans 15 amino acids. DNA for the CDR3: TGTGCCAGTAGGAGCGGGGGGGCGGCCTACAATGAGCAGTTCTTC. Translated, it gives CASRSGGAAYNEQFF.

The CDR3 protein is CASSHTGTSVSYNEQFF. The CDR3 DNA follows: TGTGCCAGCAGCCATACCGGGACTAGCGTCTCCTACAATGAGCAGTTCTTC. V usage is TRBV7-9 and J usage is TRBJ2-1, with TRBD2 identical over 10 bases. Germline V lookup: CDR1 SEHNR, CDR2 FQNEAQ (reference sequence). V lost 5 bases, J lost 0 bases, and 7 bases stayed unmatched. The CDR3 extends over 17 amino acids.

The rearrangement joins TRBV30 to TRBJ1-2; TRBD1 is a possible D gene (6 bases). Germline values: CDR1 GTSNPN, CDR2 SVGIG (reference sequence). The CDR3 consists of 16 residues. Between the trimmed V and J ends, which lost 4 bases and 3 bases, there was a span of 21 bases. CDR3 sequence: CAWTLGGPVGYYGYTF. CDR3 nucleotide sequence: TGTGCCTGGACCCTGGGGGGGCCGGTGGGGTACTATGGCTACACCTTC.

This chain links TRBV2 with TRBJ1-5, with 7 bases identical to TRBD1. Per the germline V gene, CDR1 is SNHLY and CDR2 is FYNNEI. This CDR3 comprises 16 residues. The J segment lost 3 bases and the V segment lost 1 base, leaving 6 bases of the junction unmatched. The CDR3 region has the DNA TGTGCCAGCAGTGAAGAAGGGGGACAGTACAATCAGCCCCAGCATTTT. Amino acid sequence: CASSEEGGQYNQPQHF.

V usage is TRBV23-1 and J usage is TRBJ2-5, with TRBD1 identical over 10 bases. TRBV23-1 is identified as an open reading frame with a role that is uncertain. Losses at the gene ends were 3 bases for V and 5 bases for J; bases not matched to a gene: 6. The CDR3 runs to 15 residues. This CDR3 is CASSHETGGEETQYF. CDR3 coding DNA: TGCGCCAGCAGTCACGAGACAGGGGGCGAGGAGACCCAGTACTTC.

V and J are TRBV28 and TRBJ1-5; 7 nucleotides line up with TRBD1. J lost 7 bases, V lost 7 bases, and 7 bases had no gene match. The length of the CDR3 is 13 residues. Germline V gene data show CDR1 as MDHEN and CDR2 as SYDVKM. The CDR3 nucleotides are TGTGCCAGCAAGGGACAGTTCGACCAGCCCCAGCATTTT. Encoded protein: CASKGQFDQPQHF.

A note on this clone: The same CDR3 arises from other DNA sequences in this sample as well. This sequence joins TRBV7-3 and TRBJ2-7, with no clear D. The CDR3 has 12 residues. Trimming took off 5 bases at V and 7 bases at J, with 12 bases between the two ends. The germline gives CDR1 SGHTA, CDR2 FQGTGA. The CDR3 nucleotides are TGTGCCAGCAGCGGAGTGGCCGGGGAGCAGTACTTC. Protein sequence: CASSGVAGEQYF.

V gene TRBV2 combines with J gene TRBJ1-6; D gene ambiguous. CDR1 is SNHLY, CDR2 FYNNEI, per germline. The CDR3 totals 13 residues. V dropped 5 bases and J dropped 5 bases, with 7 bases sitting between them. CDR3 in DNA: TGTGCCAGCAGTACGAGCCATAATTCACCCCTCCACTTT. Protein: CASSTSHNSPLHF.

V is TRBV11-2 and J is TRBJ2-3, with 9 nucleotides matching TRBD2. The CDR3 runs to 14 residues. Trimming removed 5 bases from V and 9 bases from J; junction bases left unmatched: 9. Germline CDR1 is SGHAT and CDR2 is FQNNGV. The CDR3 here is CASSPLATSGTQYF. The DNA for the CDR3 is TGTGCCAGCAGCCCCCTCGCCACTAGCGGGACGCAGTATTTT.

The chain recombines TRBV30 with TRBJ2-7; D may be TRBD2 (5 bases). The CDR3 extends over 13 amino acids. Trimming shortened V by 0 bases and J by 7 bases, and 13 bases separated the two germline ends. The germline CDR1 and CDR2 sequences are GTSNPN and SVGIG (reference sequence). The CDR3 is CAWSVQPGKEQYF. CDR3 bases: TGTGCCTGGAGTGTACAGCCCGGGAAGGAGCAGTACTTC. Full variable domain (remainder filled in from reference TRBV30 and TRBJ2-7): SQTIHQWPATLVQPVGSPLSLECTVEGTSNPNLYWYRQAAGRGLQLLFYSVGIGQISSEVPQNLSASRPQDRQFILSSKKLLLSDSGFYLCAWSVQPGKEQYFGPGTRLTVT.

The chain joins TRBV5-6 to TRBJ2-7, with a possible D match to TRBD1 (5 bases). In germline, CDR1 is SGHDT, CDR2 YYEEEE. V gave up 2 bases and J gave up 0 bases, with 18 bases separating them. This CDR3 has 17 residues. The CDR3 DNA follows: TGTGCCAGCAGCTTAATCACATCGTGGACACACTCCTACGAGCAGTACTTC. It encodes CASSLITSWTHSYEQYF.

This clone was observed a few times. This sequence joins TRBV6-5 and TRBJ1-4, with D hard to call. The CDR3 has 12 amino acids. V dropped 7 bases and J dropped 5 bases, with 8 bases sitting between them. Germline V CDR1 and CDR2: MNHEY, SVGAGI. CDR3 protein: CASNRANEKLFF. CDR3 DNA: TGTGCCAGCAATCGAGCGAATGAAAAACTGTTTTTT.

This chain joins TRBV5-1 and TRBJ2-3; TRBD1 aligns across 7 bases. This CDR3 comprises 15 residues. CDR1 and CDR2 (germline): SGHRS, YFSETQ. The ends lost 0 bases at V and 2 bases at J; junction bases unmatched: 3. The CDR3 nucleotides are TGCGCCAGCAGCTTGGGACAGGGAACCACAGATACGCAGTATTTT. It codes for CASSLGQGTTDTQYF.

CDR3 coding DNA: TGCGCCAGCAGTCAATATCTGGACAGGGATTTGGAGACCCAGTACTTC. It specifies CASSQYLDRDLETQYF. V is TRBV23-1 and J is TRBJ2-5; 8 nucleotides match TRBD1. TRBV23-1 is an ORF, and what it does is uncertain. Trimming cost V 1 base and J 5 bases; bases outside gene matches: 9. The length of the CDR3 is 16 residues.